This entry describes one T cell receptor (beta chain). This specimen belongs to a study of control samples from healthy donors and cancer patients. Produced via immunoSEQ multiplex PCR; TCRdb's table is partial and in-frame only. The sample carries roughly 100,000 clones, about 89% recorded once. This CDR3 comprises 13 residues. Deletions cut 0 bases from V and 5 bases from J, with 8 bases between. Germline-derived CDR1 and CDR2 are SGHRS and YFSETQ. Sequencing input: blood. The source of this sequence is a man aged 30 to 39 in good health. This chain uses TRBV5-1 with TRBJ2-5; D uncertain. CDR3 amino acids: CASSLALRETQYF. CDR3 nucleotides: TGCGCCAGCAGCTTGGCTCTTCGGGAGACCCAGTACTTC.